This TCR beta chain was sequenced in a study of immune evolution from preneoplasia to lung adenocarcinoma. Produced via immunoSEQ multiplex PCR; TCRdb's table is partial and in-frame only. Among around 3,500 clones listed, 80% were seen once. Trimming took 6 bases from V and 5 from J, leaving 13 bases between them. Germline lookup yields CDR1 SQVTM and CDR2 ANQGSEA. The CDR3 totals 12 residues. This chain uses TRBV29-1 with TRBJ1-2; D may be TRBD1 (6 bases). Sequenced: FFPE lung adenocarcinoma in situ tissue. The clonotype comes from a person between 65 and 79 years old with lung adenocarcinoma. CDR3 amino acids: CSVADSRYGYTF. DNA for the CDR3: TGCAGCGTCGCGGACAGCCGATATGGCTACACCTTC.